The rows below give T cell receptor beta chains drawn from one sample of a study of chemoradiotherapy in HPV16-positive cancers. Generated by immunoSEQ multiplex PCR, the TCRdb table keeps only in-frame clones and is missing some. The sample carries roughly 4,700 clones, 75% to 90% recorded once. This specimen was tumor tissue, taken from a patient who underwent chemoradiotherapy. The receptor source for this set is a human donor with HPV-associated anogenital cancer. The conserved cysteine and the conserved F or W are not part of the CDR3 here.

CDR3 length	V gene	J gene	CDR3 protein
13	TRBV10-3	TRBJ2-1	AIRQTWSSYNEQF
12	TRBV4-2	TRBJ1-1	ASSQSGQNTEAF
13	TRBV5-5	TRBJ2-7	ASSLAAQGIYEQY
13	TRBV29-1	TRBJ2-3	SVLKQGARTDTQY
13	TRBV2	TRBJ2-1	ASRARTGGYNEQF
14	TRBV7-9	TRBJ1-2	ASSLVVGESNYGYT
10	TRBV2	TRBJ1-2	AGQGFSDGYT
12	TRBV5-1	TRBJ1-2	ASSLVGRGEGYT
13	TRBV28	TRBJ2-5	ASTTGTIIQETQY
11	TRBV30	TRBJ2-7	AWSKGQSNEQY
13	TRBV7-2	TRBJ1-4	ASSGMGGGNEKLF
13	TRBV29-1	TRBJ2-7	SVEDRTSGAYEQY
12	TRBV7-2	TRBJ1-6	ASRWSSYNSPLH
13	TRBV5-6	TRBJ1-6	ASSFRDINNSPLH
12	TRBV6-6	TRBJ1-2	ASSYSFGQLGYT
14	TRBV9	TRBJ2-3	ASSTGQESNTDTQY
12	TRBV7-2	TRBJ2-1	ASSLQRGRREQF
11	TRBV6-5	TRBJ1-2	ASSYAGYYGYT
16	TRBV18	TRBJ2-2	ASSPNLAGAADTGELF
11	TRBV14	TRBJ1-1	ASSQDREARAF
14	TRBV7-8	TRBJ1-5	ASSSSGTGLNQPQH
10	TRBV29-1	TRBJ1-3	SGKGQGNTIY
15	TRBV5-6	TRBJ2-1	ASTSLWGGTSYNEQF
10	TRBV30	TRBJ1-5	AWSVPGGPQH
12	TRBV25-1	TRBJ2-1	ASSLAGYYNEQF
14	TRBV10-3	TRBJ1-3	AIRPRETLSGNTIY
11	TRBV30	TRBJ2-5	AWSLTGKETQY
13	TRBV18	TRBJ2-2	ASSWLQRNTGELF
17	TRBV5-4	TRBJ2-3	ASSPGLAGGTFGADTQY
13	TRBV10-3	TRBJ2-7	AISTLRGGLYEQY
17	TRBV1	TRBJ2-2	TRIPPGLATPANTGELF
11	TRBV10-2	TRBJ1-5	ASSSDRKQPQH
12	TRBV5-5	TRBJ2-5	ASSLGARQETQY
16	TRBV28	TRBJ1-3	ASSRWPPLRWAGNTIY
11	TRBV7-2	TRBJ1-6	ASSFGRDSPLH
13	TRBV19	TRBJ2-1	ASTLRLSSYNEQF
15	TRBV11-2	TRBJ2-1	ASSLGFMTGPYNEQF
11	TRBV6-5	TRBJ1-2	ASSGQGDGGYT
10	TRBV5-1	TRBJ1-1	ASSRDDTEAF
12	TRBV9	TRBJ1-6	ASSTGVINSPLH
7	TRBV29-1	TRBJ1-1	SVSGSAF
12	TRBV11-2	TRBJ2-1	ASSQLRGGLEQF
16	TRBV7-2	TRBJ2-5	ASSLDQGWQGRRETQY
13	TRBV5-1	TRBJ2-1	ASSLGDYDYNEQF
13	TRBV5-6	TRBJ2-2	ASSWGGLSTGELF
13	TRBV9	TRBJ2-2	ASSGGQLNTGELF
11	TRBV19	TRBJ1-2	ASRVRGRRGYT
12	TRBV7-2	TRBJ2-5	ASSPSGGAETQY
13	TRBV27	TRBJ2-2	ASSHRAGNTGELF
11	TRBV2	TRBJ1-5	ASSAGQEQPQH
15	TRBV5-1	TRBJ1-6	ASSWTQGAADNSPLH
11	TRBV18	TRBJ2-5	ASSLVPQETQY
11	TRBV6-5	TRBJ1-1	ASRLGTAAEAF
13	TRBV18	TRBJ2-7	ASSQSSGSVYEQY
12	TRBV11-2	TRBJ1-5	ASSLQGDNQPQH
8	TRBV6-4	TRBJ1-2	ASREGGYT
13	TRBV5-5	TRBJ2-7	ASSLEGQGPGGQY
10	TRBV29-1	TRBJ1-1	SVYPGRTEAF